This entry features one T cell receptor (beta chain) sequence. This entry comes from a study of T cell changes during pregnancy in multiple sclerosis. The germline gives CDR1 SGHAT, CDR2 FQDESV (reference sequence). Deletions cut 5 bases from V and 0 bases from J, with 20 bases between. This CDR3 has 17 amino acids. Sequencing was performed with immunoSEQ multiplex PCR; in TCRdb, only in-frame clones are kept and a portion is missing. The sample carries approximately 84,000 clones, about 94% recorded once. Sequencing used peripheral blood, obtained in the third trimester of pregnancy. The rearrangement joins TRBV11-1 to TRBJ2-7; D is uncertain. The TCR comes from a female donor with multiple sclerosis, enrolled in a pregnancy study. In DNA form, the CDR3 reads TGTGCCAGCAGCCCTCGCCCGGGTCTACCGTTCTCCTACGAGCAGTACTTC. Translating it yields CASSPRPGLPFSYEQYF.